These 32 T cell receptor beta chains were sequenced from one sample in a study of shared clonotypes between healthy human individuals. TCRdb keeps only in-frame clones here, not all; method: immunoSEQ multiplex PCR. The sample contains 1,400,000 or so clones, just under 99% of which appear only once. Sequenced material: naive CD4+ T cells sorted from blood. As for subset: CD45RA+ positively selected. These receptors were collected from a man aged 30-40 years in good health.

This rearrangement joins TRBV5-1 to TRBJ2-7, with 14 bases matching TRBD2. Trimming cost V 6 bases and J 4 bases; bases outside gene matches: 9. Germline V gene sequence: CDR1 SGHRS, CDR2 YFSETQ. The CDR3 has 16 amino acids. For the CDR3, the DNA is TGCGCCAGCACTTTCGGGACTAGCGGGAGAAGGTACGAGCAGTACTTC. This gives the protein CASTFGTSGRRYEQYF.

This rearrangement joins TRBV19 to TRBJ1-5, with D maybe TRBD1 (6 bases). V was pared by 3 bases and J by 2 bases, with 14 bases between. The germline CDR1 and CDR2 sequences are LNHDA and SQIVND (reference sequence). The CDR3 consists of 16 residues. CDR3 coding DNA: TGTGCCAGTAGTATCCTTCAGGGGAACGGCAATCAGCCCCAGCATTTT. Translating gives CASSILQGNGNQPQHF.

The rearrangement uses TRBV14 and TRBJ2-1; 14 nucleotides match TRBD2. Germline lookup yields CDR1 SGHDN and CDR2 FVKESK. This CDR3 region has 19 residues. Trimming took 5 bases from V and 4 from J; bases not matched to a gene: 13. The CDR3 DNA reads as TGTGCCAGCAGCGATGGGGCGGGGACTAGCGGGAGTTGGTACAATGAGCAGTTCTTC. It yields the protein CASSDGAGTSGSWYNEQFF.

The chain couples TRBV4-3 to TRBJ2-5, with D possibly TRBD1 on 6 matching bases. This CDR3 has 14 residues. Germline V gene lookup returns CDR1 LGHNA and CDR2 YSLEER. V lost 2 bases and J lost 1, with 8 bases in between. The CDR3 loop reads CASSQNRVQETQYF. The CDR3 DNA sequence: TGCGCCAGCAGCCAAAACAGGGTCCAAGAGACCCAGTACTTC.

The chain links TRBV7-9 to TRBJ2-1; 10 nucleotides match TRBD2. Germline V gene lookup returns CDR1 SEHNR and CDR2 FQNEAQ (reference sequence). This CDR3 comprises 17 residues. The J segment lost 0 bases and the V segment lost 7 bases, leaving 9 bases of the junction unmatched. In nucleotides, the CDR3 is TGTGCCAGCACCCTCGGACTAGCGGATAGCTCCTACAATGAGCAGTTCTTC. Its protein is CASTLGLADSSYNEQFF.

This clone was seen only once. V and J are TRBV19 and TRBJ1-5; TRBD1 aligns across 8 bases. Germline trimming cut 7 bases from V and 5 bases from J; bases unmatched to any gene: 13. Germline CDR1 is LNHDA and CDR2 is SQIVND (reference sequence). The CDR3 is 16 residues long. DNA of the CDR3: TGTGCCAGTACCCCAGTCCCCGGACAGGGTTATCAGCCCCAGCATTTT. Translation: CASTPVPGQGYQPQHF.

The chain links TRBV28 to TRBJ1-1, with no clear D. This CDR3 is built from 12 residues. V was cut by 6 bases and J by 3 bases, with 8 bases left in between. Germline V gene data show CDR1 as MDHEN and CDR2 as SYDVKM. The CDR3 sequence: CASRRPYTEAFF. The CDR3 region has the DNA TGTGCCAGCAGAAGGCCTTACACTGAAGCTTTCTTT.

This chain connects TRBV21-1 to TRBJ1-5; no check of the table's D call, TRBD1, against the DNA was made. TRBV21-1 has pseudogene status. The CDR3 contains 18 residues. CDR3 nucleotides: TGTGCCAGCAGTAACCGGACCGGGACACGGGGAGGCAATCAGCCCCAGCATTTT. Translated: CASSNRTGTRGGNQPQHF.

V is TRBV5-5 and J is TRBJ1-2; TRBD1 might be the D (5 bases). The V gene's germline CDR1 is SGHKS and CDR2 YYEKEE (reference sequence). The CDR3 is 12 amino acids. V was cut by 3 bases and J by 7 bases, with 10 bases left in between. DNA for the CDR3: TGTGCCAGCAGCTGGGGGGTTACTGGCTACACCTTC. It specifies CASSWGVTGYTF.

In regard to this clone: The sample holds other DNA sequences that translate to the same CDR3. The V gene is TRBV9, the J gene TRBJ2-1, with 13 bases identical to TRBD2. CDR1 is SGDLS, CDR2 YYNGEE, per germline. The CDR3 has 16 amino acids. V dropped 2 bases and J dropped 6; count of bases not matched to a gene: 5. The CDR3 DNA reads TGTGCCAGCAGCGTTGCAGGACTAGCGGGAGTCAATGAGCAGTTCTTC. It encodes CASSVAGLAGVNEQFF.

The chain has TRBV4-3 and TRBJ2-1, with a weak D call TRBD1 (5 bases). From germline, CDR1 is LGHNA and CDR2 YSLEER. This CDR3 comprises 13 residues. Trimming cost V 3 bases and J 15 bases, with 18 bases left between them. This CDR3 reads CASSQAGPYRMFF. The CDR3 region has the DNA TGCGCCAGCAGCCAGGCAGGGCCCTATCGAATGTTCTTC.

The chain couples TRBV7-8 to TRBJ2-1; either TRBD1 or TRBD2 may fit D (5 bases each). Germline V CDR1 and CDR2: SGHVS, FQNEAQ. The CDR3 contains 17 residues. V was pared by 4 bases and J by 5 bases, with 21 bases between. CDR3 nucleotide sequence: TGTGCCAGCAGCTCTCCCAGGGTGGGAGTCAGGAACAATGAGCAGTTCTTC. This sequence encodes CASSSPRVGVRNNEQFF.

The chain has TRBV7-8 and TRBJ2-5, with TRBD2 matching 10 bases. From germline, CDR1 is SGHVS and CDR2 FQNEAQ. The CDR3 has 19 residues. Unmatched junction bases numbered 21, after V lost 5 bases and J lost 6 bases. CDR3 nucleotide sequence: TGTGCCAGCAGCCCAGGGAGGACTAGCGGATCCTTCGGGGTTCAGACCCAGTACTTC. The encoded protein is CASSPGRTSGSFGVQTQYF.

The chain uses TRBV6-5 and TRBJ1-2, with D hard to call. CDR3 length: 13 residues. Germline loops: CDR1 MNHEY, CDR2 SVGAGI. V lost 0 bases to trimming and J lost 5 bases, with 7 bases between them. The CDR3 DNA reads TGTGCCAGCAGTTACTCGAAAGTATATGGCTACACCTTC. Translation: CASSYSKVYGYTF.

The V call is TRBV7-9, the J call TRBJ2-3; 7 bases fit TRBD1. V gave up 4 bases and J gave up 6 bases; unmatched junction bases: 7. CDR3 size: 14 residues. Per germline, CDR1 SEHNR and CDR2 FQNEAQ (reference sequence). CDR3 sequence (DNA): TGTGCCAGCAGCTACGACAGGGTCTACGATACGCAGTATTTT. As protein: CASSYDRVYDTQYF.

The V call is TRBV30, the J call TRBJ1-2; D is undetermined. CDR1 and CDR2 from the germline V gene are GTSNPN and SVGIG (reference sequence). CDR3 length: 11 amino acids. The V and J ends lost 2 bases and 7 bases respectively, with 8 bases between them. The CDR3 loop is CAWSPRFGYTF. In DNA, the CDR3 is TGTGCCTGGAGTCCTCGTTTTGGCTACACCTTC.

The V call is TRBV6-5, the J call TRBJ2-4; D gene ambiguous. Trimming removed 8 bases from V and 4 bases from J, with 3 bases in between. Germline V gene lookup returns CDR1 MNHEY and CDR2 SVGAGI. CDR3 length equals 10 residues. The CDR3 loop is CASGKNIQYF. CDR3 coding DNA: TGTGCCAGCGGGAAAAACATTCAGTACTTC.

The V gene is TRBV7-9, the J gene TRBJ2-5; 10 bases align to TRBD1. The junction had 9 bases not matched to a gene; V was cut back by 6 bases and J by 5 bases. The CDR3 contains 15 residues. Germline assignment: CDR1 SEHNR and CDR2 FQNEAQ (reference sequence). The CDR3, as DNA: TGTGCCAGCAGTCCGGGACAGGGGTTTTTGGAGACCCAGTACTTC. This sequence encodes CASSPGQGFLETQYF.

J is TRBJ1-1 and V is TRBV5-1; perhaps TRBD1 as D (5 bases). CDR1 is SGHRS, CDR2 YFSETQ, per germline. V was clipped by 4 bases and J by 0 bases, with 13 bases between them. The CDR3 totals 15 residues. The CDR3 nucleotides are TGCGCCAGCAGCGAGCTTGGGACCATGAACACTGAAGCTTTCTTT. Encoded protein: CASSELGTMNTEAFF. Supplemented by reference TRBV5-1 and TRBJ1-1, the full variable domain reads KAGVTQTPRYLIKTRGQQVTLSCSPISGHRSVSWYQQTPGQGLQFLFEYFSETQRNKGNFPGRFSGRQFSNSRSEMNVSTLELGDSALYLCASSELGTMNTEAFFGQGTRLTVV.

V and J are TRBV6-6 and TRBJ2-7; 7 bases align to TRBD1. CDR1 is MNHNY and CDR2 is SVGAGI in the germline V gene (reference sequence). V was pared by 5 bases and J by 1 base, with 8 bases of the junction left unmatched. CDR3 length: 15 residues. CDR3 loop: CASSTRDSGSYEQYF. The CDR3, as DNA: TGTGCCAGCAGTACCCGGGACAGCGGATCCTACGAGCAGTACTTC.

This chain links TRBV5-8 with TRBJ2-2, with D perhaps matching TRBD1 (5 bases). Trimming removed 0 bases from V and 3 bases from J, with 9 bases in between. The CDR3 runs to 15 residues. Germline V gives CDR1 SGHTS, CDR2 YDEGEE. The CDR3 region has the DNA TGTGCCAGCAGCTTGGTAGGGGTGGACACCGGGGAGCTGTTTTTT. As protein: CASSLVGVDTGELFF.

The gene calls are TRBV5-8 and TRBJ2-7; 7 bases are shared with TRBD1. The CDR3 extends over 13 amino acids. In germline, CDR1 is SGHTS, CDR2 YDEGEE. The V gene end was trimmed by 1 base and the J gene end by 5 bases; junction bases not matched to a gene: 3. This CDR3 is CASSLTGVHEQYF. DNA for the CDR3: TGTGCCAGCAGCTTGACAGGGGTCCACGAGCAGTACTTC.

The rearrangement joins TRBV11-2 to TRBJ2-3; D remains unclear. Between the trimmed V and J ends, which lost 5 bases and 0 bases, there was a span of 12 bases. The CDR3 sequence is 15 residues long. CDR1 is SGHAT and CDR2 is FQNNGV in the germline V gene. For the CDR3, the DNA is TGTGCCAGCAGCCCGTCGGGCACTAGCACAGATACGCAGTATTTT. This codes for CASSPSGTSTDTQYF.

This clone appeared a single time. V gene TRBV2 combines with J gene TRBJ2-5, with D perhaps assigned TRBD1 or TRBD2 (5 bases each). This CDR3 contains 13 residues. CDR1 SNHLY and CDR2 FYNNEI come from the germline V gene. Deletions cut 6 bases from V and 6 bases from J, with 14 bases between. The CDR3 region has the DNA TGTGCCAGCAGAACCGGGACCACCAAGACCCAGTACTTC. It specifies CASRTGTTKTQYF. Full variable domain (rest looked up from reference TRBV2 and TRBJ2-5): EPEVTQTPSHQVTQMGQEVILRCVPISNHLYFYWYRQILGQKVEFLVSFYNNEISEKSEIFDDQFSVERPDGSNFTLKIRSTKLEDSAMYFCASRTGTTKTQYFGPGTRLLVL.

The gene calls are TRBV5-1 and TRBJ2-5; D not resolved. This CDR3 contains 15 residues. Germline V CDR1 and CDR2: SGHRS, YFSETQ. V was trimmed by 3 bases and J by 1 base, leaving 13 bases between them. CDR3 amino acids: CASSSDPKGQETQYF. DNA of the CDR3: TGCGCCAGCAGCTCGGATCCTAAGGGCCAAGAGACCCAGTACTTC.

V usage is TRBV4-1 and J usage is TRBJ2-1, with TRBD1 matching over 8 bases. After removal of 0 bases from V and 4 bases from J, the junction contained 5 bases not matched to a gene. The CDR3 runs 16 residues. Germline assignment: CDR1 MGHRA and CDR2 YSYEKL. The CDR3 here is CASSQDEWTGYNEQFF. As DNA, the CDR3 is TGCGCCAGCAGCCAAGATGAGTGGACAGGGTACAATGAGCAGTTCTTC.

The rearrangement joins TRBV6-1 to TRBJ1-2, with D possibly matching TRBD1 (5 bases). This CDR3 is built from 12 residues. Germline loops: CDR1 MNHNS, CDR2 SASEGT. The V gene lost 8 bases and the J gene lost 3 bases, with 10 bases spanning the gap. CDR3 sequence reads: CASGGIYYGYTF. CDR3 coding DNA: TGTGCCAGCGGGGGGATCTACTATGGCTACACCTTC.

This chain links TRBV9 with TRBJ2-7, with D perhaps matching TRBD1 (6 bases). V lost 3 bases and J 5 bases, leaving 18 bases between the germline ends. CDR3 size: 15 residues. CDR1 is SGDLS and CDR2 is YYNGEE in the germline V gene. CDR3 bases: TGTGCCAGCAGCGGGCCGGGACAAAAAGCGGACGAGCAGTACTTC. This encodes CASSGPGQKADEQYF.

V gene TRBV5-4 combines with J gene TRBJ2-2; TRBD1 might be the D (6 bases). V was cut by 6 bases and J by 5 bases, with 17 bases left in between. The CDR3 has 15 amino acids. Germline V CDR1 and CDR2: SGHNT, YYREEE (reference sequence). The DNA of the CDR3 is TGTGCCAGCACCCCTGGAGGACAGAAAACCGGGGAGCTGTTTTTT. This codes for CASTPGGQKTGELFF.

This rearrangement joins TRBV5-1 to TRBJ2-3; D possibly matches TRBD1 or TRBD2 (5 bases each). Between the trimmed V and J ends, which lost 3 bases and 4 bases, there was a span of 12 bases. Germline V lookup: CDR1 SGHRS, CDR2 YFSETQ. The CDR3 totals 14 residues. CDR3: CASSWDAPADTQYF. Here the CDR3 DNA reads TGCGCCAGCAGCTGGGACGCGCCAGCAGATACGCAGTATTTT.

This clone was seen once. The rearrangement joins TRBV30 to TRBJ2-1; D is undetermined. Trimming cost V 3 bases and J 6 bases, with 6 bases left between them. CDR1 is GTSNPN and CDR2 is SVGIG in the germline V gene (reference sequence). The CDR3 is 11 residues long. CDR3 sequence: CAWSLLNEQFF. The DNA for the CDR3 is TGTGCCTGGAGCCTACTCAATGAGCAGTTCTTC.

The chain links TRBV2 to TRBJ2-2, with D maybe TRBD2 (6 bases). V gave up 8 bases and J gave up 3 bases, with 19 bases separating them. This CDR3 has 16 amino acids. CDR1 and CDR2 from the germline V gene are SNHLY and FYNNEI. The CDR3 protein is CASAPAGRDYTGELFF. DNA for the CDR3: TGTGCCAGCGCCCCGGCGGGACGAGATTACACCGGGGAGCTGTTTTTT.